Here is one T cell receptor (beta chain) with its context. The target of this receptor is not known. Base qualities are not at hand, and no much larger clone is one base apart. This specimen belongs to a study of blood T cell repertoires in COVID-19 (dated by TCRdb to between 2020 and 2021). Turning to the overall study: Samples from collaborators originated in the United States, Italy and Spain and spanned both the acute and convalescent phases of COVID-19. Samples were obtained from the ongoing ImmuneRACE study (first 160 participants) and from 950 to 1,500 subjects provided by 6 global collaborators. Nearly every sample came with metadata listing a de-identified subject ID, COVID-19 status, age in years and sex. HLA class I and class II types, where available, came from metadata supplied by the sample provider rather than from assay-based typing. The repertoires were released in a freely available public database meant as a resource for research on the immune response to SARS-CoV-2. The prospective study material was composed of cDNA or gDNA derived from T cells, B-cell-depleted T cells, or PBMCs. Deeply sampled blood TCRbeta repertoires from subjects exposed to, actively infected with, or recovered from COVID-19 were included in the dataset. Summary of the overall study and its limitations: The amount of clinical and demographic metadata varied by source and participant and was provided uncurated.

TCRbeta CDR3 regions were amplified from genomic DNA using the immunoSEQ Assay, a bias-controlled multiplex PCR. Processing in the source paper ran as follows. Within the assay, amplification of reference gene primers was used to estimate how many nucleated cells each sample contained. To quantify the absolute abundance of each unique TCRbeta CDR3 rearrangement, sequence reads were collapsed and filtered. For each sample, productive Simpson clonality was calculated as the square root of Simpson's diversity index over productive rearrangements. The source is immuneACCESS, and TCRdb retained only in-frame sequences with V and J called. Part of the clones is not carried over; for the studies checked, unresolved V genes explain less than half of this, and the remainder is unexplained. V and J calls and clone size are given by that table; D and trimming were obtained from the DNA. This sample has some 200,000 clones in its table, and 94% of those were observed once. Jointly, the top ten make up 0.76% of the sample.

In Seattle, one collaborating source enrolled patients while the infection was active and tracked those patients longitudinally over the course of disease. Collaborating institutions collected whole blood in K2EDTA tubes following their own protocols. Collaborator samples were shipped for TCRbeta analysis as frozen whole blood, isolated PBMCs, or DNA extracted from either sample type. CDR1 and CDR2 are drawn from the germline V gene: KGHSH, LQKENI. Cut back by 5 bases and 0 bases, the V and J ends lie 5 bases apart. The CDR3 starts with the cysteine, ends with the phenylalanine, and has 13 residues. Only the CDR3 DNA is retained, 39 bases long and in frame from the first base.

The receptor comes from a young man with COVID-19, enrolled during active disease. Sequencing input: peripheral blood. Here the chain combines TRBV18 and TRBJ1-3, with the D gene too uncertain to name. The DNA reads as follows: TGTGCCAGCTCAGCAGACTCTGGAAACACCATATATTTT. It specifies CASSADSGNTIYF.